This T cell receptor (beta chain) was identified during a study of T cell repertoires in cytomegalovirus infection. In the study overall: HLA-C-restricted CMV epitopes, recently identified, and well-studied HLA-B-restricted ones were used by the study. Shared public TCR beta signatures pointed to both CMV infection and a matching HLA type.

TCRdb reprocessed the reads via MiXCR and lists one record per CDR3 protein. Of 370,000 or so distinct CDR3 sequences in the sample, 34% were seen once. The germline CDR1 and CDR2 sequences are SEHNR and FQNEAQ (reference sequence). V lost 4 bases and J lost 0; bases outside the gene matches: 19. This CDR3 is 22 amino acids long. This clonotype was counted at least ten times. No antigen is known for it. The chain recombines TRBV7-9 with TRBJ2-4; 12 nucleotides agree with TRBD2. The sample was cultured PBMCs, taken from culture after CMV antigen stimulation. The source is a human donor in good health (CMV status not recorded). Some clones in this sample may be carry-over from other donors' samples. CDR3 sequence reads: CASSSQRRGLKTSGRAKNIQYF. The CDR3 DNA sequence: TGTGCCAGCAGCTCCCAACGCCGTGGATTGAAGACTAGCGGGAGAGCCAAAAACATTCAGTACTTC.